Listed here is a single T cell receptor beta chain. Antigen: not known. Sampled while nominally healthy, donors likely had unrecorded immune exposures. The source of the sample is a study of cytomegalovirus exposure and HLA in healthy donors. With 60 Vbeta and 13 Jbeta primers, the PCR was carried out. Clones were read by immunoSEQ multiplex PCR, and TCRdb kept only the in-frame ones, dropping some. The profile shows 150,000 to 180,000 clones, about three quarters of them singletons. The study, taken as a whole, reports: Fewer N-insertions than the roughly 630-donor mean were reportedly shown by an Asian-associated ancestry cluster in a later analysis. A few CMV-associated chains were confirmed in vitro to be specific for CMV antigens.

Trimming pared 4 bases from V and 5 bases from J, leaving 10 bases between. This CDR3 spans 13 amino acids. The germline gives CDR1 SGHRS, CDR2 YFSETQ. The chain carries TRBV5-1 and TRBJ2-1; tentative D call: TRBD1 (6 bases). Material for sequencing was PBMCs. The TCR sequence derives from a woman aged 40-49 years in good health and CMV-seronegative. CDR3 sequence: CASSRDKNNEQFF. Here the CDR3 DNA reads TGCGCCAGCAGCCGGGACAAGAACAATGAGCAGTTCTTC.